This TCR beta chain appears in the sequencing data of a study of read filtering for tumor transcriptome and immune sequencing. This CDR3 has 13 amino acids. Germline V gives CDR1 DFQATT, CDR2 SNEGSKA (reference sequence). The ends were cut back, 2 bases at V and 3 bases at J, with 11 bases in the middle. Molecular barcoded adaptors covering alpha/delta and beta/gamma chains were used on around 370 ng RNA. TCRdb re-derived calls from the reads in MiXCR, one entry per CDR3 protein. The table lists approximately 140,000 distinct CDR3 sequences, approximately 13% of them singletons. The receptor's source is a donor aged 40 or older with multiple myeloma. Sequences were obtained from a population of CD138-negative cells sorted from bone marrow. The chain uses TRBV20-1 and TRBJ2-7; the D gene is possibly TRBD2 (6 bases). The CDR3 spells CSARRGIDYEQYF. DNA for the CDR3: TGCAGTGCTAGACGCGGGATTGACTACGAGCAGTACTTC.